This T cell receptor beta chain stems from a study of T cell clones after liver transplantation. Study results and limitations: Compared with third party-reactive sequences, donor-reactive ones declined more, independent of withdrawal success.

V was clipped by 4 bases and J by 3 bases, with 16 bases between them. This CDR3 has 16 amino acids. From germline, CDR1 is MNHNS and CDR2 SASEGT. Repertoires were generated with immunoSEQ multiplex PCR, while TCRdb's copy carries only in-frame clones and drops some. Here the sample spans about 8,900 clones, about 72% being singletons. To note about this clone: Its cognate antigen is unknown.

This chain joins TRBV6-1 and TRBJ2-1; no clear D gene. This receptor was identified in a human patient who received a liver transplant. The T cells may partly be graft donor cells. The material sequenced was CD8+ T cells from blood, taken at the roughly 15-month timepoint. The CDR3 DNA sequence: TGTGCCAGCAGTGCCCGGCCCAGCTCCGACTACAATGAGCAGTTCTTC. This sequence encodes CASSARPSSDYNEQFF.